Presented here are 7 T cell receptor beta chains from one specimen sequenced in a study of T-cell reconstitution after alpha-beta-depleted transplantation in children. As it was prepared, the TCRbeta library received unique molecular identifiers. TCRdb independently ran MiXCR on the PCR reads; one entry per CDR3 protein. This sample has about 600,000 distinct CDR3 sequences, with over 9.5% found just once. The sample was PBMCs from the stem cell graft donor, taken from the stem cell graft. The receptors originated from a human donor who donated a stem cell graft to a child with acute myeloid leukemia.

The chain combines TRBV4-2 with TRBJ2-1; 11 bases line up with TRBD2. CDR3 length equals 17 residues. Germline lookup yields CDR1 LGHNA and CDR2 YNFKEQ. Trimming cost V 1 base and J 10 bases; bases outside gene matches: 12. Here the CDR3 DNA reads TGTGCCAGCAGCCAAGTCCGACTAGCGGGAAAATTTGGGGAGCAGTTCTTC. The encoded protein is CASSQVRLAGKFGEQFF.

This clonotype was counted a few times. V and J are TRBV5-6 and TRBJ2-2; TRBD2 might be the D (6 bases). CDR3 length: 16 residues. In germline, CDR1 is SGHDT, CDR2 YYEEEE. Trimming stripped 4 bases from V and 2 bases from J, with 15 bases between. The CDR3 region is CASSPSGLLNTGELFF. CDR3 DNA sequence: TGTGCCAGCAGCCCGTCGGGACTCCTCAACACCGGGGAGCTGTTTTTT. The full variable domain, in which reference TRBV5-6 and TRBJ2-2 provide the parts outside the CDR3, is DAGVTQSPTHLIKTRGQQVTLRCSPKSGHDTVSWYQQALGQGPQFIFQYYEEEERQRGNFPDRFSGHQFPNYSSELNVNALLLGDSALYLCASSPSGLLNTGELFFGEGSRLTVL.

This clonotype appeared many times. The chain recombines TRBV5-1 with TRBJ1-2, with 8 bases fitting TRBD1. With V trimmed by 4 bases and J by 8 bases, 10 bases remained unmatched. Germline values: CDR1 SGHRS, CDR2 YFSETQ. This CDR3 has 14 amino acids. CDR3 bases: TGCGCCAGCAGCCGCGGACAGGGCGTTTGGGGCTACACCTTC. Translated, it gives CASSRGQGVWGYTF.

This clonotype occurred a few times. The V call is TRBV28, the J call TRBJ2-1; TRBD2 agrees at 8 bases. The V segment lost 2 bases and the J segment 4 bases; nucleotides outside the gene matches: 19. The germline CDR1 and CDR2 sequences are MDHEN and SYDVKM. There are 20 residues in the CDR3. CDR3 amino acids: CASSLHSGLAGVGKYNEQFF. The CDR3 bases are TGTGCCAGCAGTTTACATTCCGGACTAGCCGGGGTCGGCAAGTACAATGAGCAGTTCTTC.

Comments on this clonotype: The final CDR3 position lacks the conserved phenylalanine or tryptophan, pointing to a likely read error. The chain joins TRBV6-1 to TRBJ2-7; 11 nucleotides align to TRBD2. CDR3 size: 14 residues. V lost 7 bases to trimming and J lost 6 bases; unmatched junction nucleotides: 8. Germline V CDR1 and CDR2: MNHNS, SASEGT. Here the CDR3 reads CASKLAGVRPEQYC. CDR3 nucleotides: TGTGCCAGCAAACTAGCGGGAGTTCGTCCCGAGCAGTACTGC.

V gene TRBV21-1 combines with J gene TRBJ2-1. TRBV21-1 is noted as a pseudogene. The CDR3 runs to 15 residues. This CDR3 reads CASSNCGRYWNEQFF. CDR3 bases: TGTGCCAGCAGCAATTGCGGGAGGTACTGGAATGAGCAGTTCTTC.

This clonotype has more than one count but fewer than ten. The J gene is TRBJ2-3, the V gene TRBV2; D is tentatively TRBD1 or TRBD2 (6 bases each). The length of the CDR3 is 15 residues. V was pared by 10 bases and J by 4 bases, with 21 bases between. Germline CDR1 and CDR2: SNHLY and FYNNEI. CDR3 sequence reads: CATSPGAGRADTQYF. DNA of the CDR3: TGTGCCACCTCCCCGGGGGCGGGAAGGGCAGATACGCAGTATTTT.